A selection of T cell receptor beta chains follows, all from one sample in a study of monozygotic twins with inflammatory bowel disease. TCRdb reprocessed the 5' RACE reads, with one entry per CDR3 protein and no DNA. This sample contains over 110,000 distinct CDR3 sequences. The material sequenced was blood. The receptors originated from a human donor with ulcerative colitis or Crohn's disease, or a healthy co-twin of an affected twin (not recorded which). Each CDR3 is given with its conserved first and last residue.

j_call | v_call | cdr3_aa
TRBJ2-5 | TRBV6-2/TRBV6-3 | CASNENRQTQYF
TRBJ2-7 | TRBV12-3/TRBV12-4 | CASSLGEREQYF
TRBJ2-5 | TRBV21-1 | CASSKRQQETQYF
TRBJ2-5 | TRBV10-3 | CAISEAGTGVGETQYF
TRBJ2-2 | TRBV12-3/TRBV12-4 | CASSWSGVNTGELFF
TRBJ1-4 | TRBV20-1 | CSARRLGNEKLFF
TRBJ1-1 | TRBV11-1 | CASSQQAGASGSRNTEAFF
TRBJ2-5 | TRBV7-9 | CASSKRDLRRETQYF
TRBJ1-5 | TRBV20-1 | CSASRGEVSNQPQHF
TRBJ1-2 | TRBV29-1 | CSVEKSTAYGYTF
TRBJ2-3 | TRBV10-3 | CAISSADTQYF
TRBJ1-5 | TRBV5-6 | CASSLAGRSNQPQHF
TRBJ1-1 | TRBV6-6 | CASSYTRGTEAFF
TRBJ2-1 | TRBV4-3 | CASSQDVVSSYNEQFF
TRBJ2-5 | TRBV6-2/TRBV6-3 | CASREGRSYQETQYF
TRBJ2-5 | TRBV9 | CASSSQAGGKETQYF
TRBJ2-7 | TRBV4-2 | CASSASGGAHEQYF
TRBJ2-1 | TRBV7-9 | CASRNRDRVYNEQFF
TRBJ2-7 | TRBV20-1 | CSAWTGSSYEQYF
TRBJ2-7 | TRBV7-8 | CASSLNAHGEGYEQYF
TRBJ2-7 | TRBV11-1 | CASSSTTPRHTRGYRGYEQYF
TRBJ2-3 | TRBV5-5 | CASSLEWGWGTDTQYF
TRBJ2-5 | TRBV5-6 | CASSLRRETQYF
TRBJ2-7 | TRBV14 | CASSRVAGYEQYF
TRBJ2-1 | TRBV12-3/TRBV12-4 | CASSNHGGHYNEQFF
TRBJ1-2 | TRBV9 | CASSVDRGSYGYTF
TRBJ1-4 | TRBV5-6 | CASSLVKGATNEKLFF
TRBJ2-3 | TRBV20-1 | CSARDLIGHPDTQYF